What follows is one T cell receptor (beta chain) and its context. This record comes from a study of blood T cell repertoires in COVID-19. Study at large: T cells, B-cell-depleted T cells, or PBMCs provided the cDNA or gDNA that served as material.

In the study's own analysis: The authors estimated nucleated cell counts from reference gene primer amplification. Clones were read by immunoSEQ multiplex PCR, and TCRdb kept only the in-frame ones, dropping some. The DNA gave D and trimming, while V, J and clone size come from that table. Of around 230,000 clones detected, about 80% appear once; the ten largest clones hold roughly 9.6%. This CDR3 has 14 amino acids. Germline V gives CDR1 MNHNY, CDR2 SVGAGI (reference sequence). Between the trimmed V and J ends, which lost 2 bases and 6 bases, there was a span of 11 bases. The V call is TRBV6-6, the J call TRBJ1-5; D is possibly TRBD1 (5 bases). The source of this sequence is a woman older than 75 with acute or convalescent COVID-19. The sequenced material came from peripheral blood. Here the CDR3 reads CASSYDSQGQPQHF. CDR3 bases: TGTGCCAGCAGTTACGACAGCCAGGGTCAGCCCCAGCATTTT.